These 20 T cell receptor beta chains share one sample of origin, sequenced in a study of shared clonotypes between healthy human individuals. Sequencing used immunoSEQ multiplex PCR; TCRdb keeps in-frame clones, though not all of them. The repertoire includes more than 1,200,000 clones, 98% of them detected once, and roughly 0.35% sits in the top ten. Material for sequencing was naive CD4+ T cells sorted from blood. Regarding subset: CD45RA+ positively selected. These receptors all stem from a man younger than 40 in good health.

Of note for this clone: The same CDR3 can be traced to other DNA sequences in this sample. The genes are TRBV9 and TRBJ2-7; tentative D call: TRBD1 (5 bases). The CDR3 contains 12 residues. Germline V gives CDR1 SGDLS, CDR2 YYNGEE. V gave up 0 bases and J gave up 7 bases, with 8 bases separating them. The DNA of the CDR3 is TGTGCCAGCAGCGTAGATAGGGGAGAGCAGTACTTC. Amino acids: CASSVDRGEQYF.

As to this clone: Other DNA sequences of this sample code for an identical CDR3. In DNA, the CDR3 is TGTGCCAGCAGTGAGGGACAGGGCGTATACGAGCAGTACTTC. Translating it yields CASSEGQGVYEQYF. V is TRBV2 and J is TRBJ2-7, with 9 bases aligning to TRBD1. The length of the CDR3 is 14 residues. J was trimmed by 4 bases and V by 3 bases; bases with no gene match: 4. In germline, CDR1 is SNHLY, CDR2 FYNNEI. Drawing the rest from reference TRBV2 and TRBJ2-7, the complete variable domain is EPEVTQTPSHQVTQMGQEVILRCVPISNHLYFYWYRQILGQKVEFLVSFYNNEISEKSEIFDDQFSVERPDGSNFTLKIRSTKLEDSAMYFCASSEGQGVYEQYFGPGTRLTVT.

Concerning this clone: An end of the junction differs from the germline gene, which may be a read error. The chain links TRBV7-7 to TRBJ2-2; D perhaps matches TRBD2 (6 bases). CDR3 length: 15 residues. Germline-derived CDR1 and CDR2 are SSHAT and FNYEAQ (reference sequence). The CDR3 DNA is TGTGCTAGCAGCGCCGGGACTCAAGTCACCGGGGAGCTGTTTTTT. The encoded protein is CASSAGTQVTGELFF.

The chain employs TRBV6-1 and TRBJ2-2; TRBD1 aligns across 8 bases. CDR3 length: 14 residues. The germline CDR1 and CDR2 sequences are MNHNS and SASEGT. V trimming: 7 bases; J trimming: 4 bases; junction bases outside the gene matches: 5. The CDR3 nucleotides are TGTGCCAGCAAGGACAGGGTGACCACCGGGGAGCTGTTTTTT. The encoded protein is CASKDRVTTGELFF.

The J gene is TRBJ2-3, the V gene TRBV18; the D gene could be TRBD1 or TRBD2 (5 bases each). Trimming took off 4 bases at V and 1 base at J, with 15 bases between the two ends. Germline values: CDR1 KGHSH, CDR2 LQKENI. This CDR3 has 16 amino acids. The CDR3 DNA reads TGTGCCAGCTCACATACTTTACGGGGCCGCACAGATACGCAGTATTTT. Translation gives CASSHTLRGRTDTQYF. Variable domain in full (rest from reference TRBV18 and TRBJ2-3): NAGVMQNPRHLVRRRGQEARLRCSPMKGHSHVYWYRQLPEEGLKFMVYLQKENIIDESGMPKERFSAEFPKEGPSILRIQQVVRGDSAAYFCASSHTLRGRTDTQYFGPGTRLTVL.

This clone was seen a few times. The chain links TRBV18 to TRBJ1-1; D not resolved. The V gene lost 1 base and the J gene lost 8 bases, with 8 bases spanning the gap. CDR1 is KGHSH, CDR2 LQKENI, per germline. This CDR3 spans 12 amino acids. The CDR3 spells CASSPLNREAFF. The CDR3 DNA is TGTGCCAGCTCACCACTCAACCGAGAAGCTTTCTTT. Looking up the rest from reference TRBV18 and TRBJ1-1 gives the full variable domain: NAGVMQNPRHLVRRRGQEARLRCSPMKGHSHVYWYRQLPEEGLKFMVYLQKENIIDESGMPKERFSAEFPKEGPSILRIQQVVRGDSAAYFCASSPLNREAFFGQGTRLTVV.

CDR3 amino acids: CASRMDRVNAEAFF. As DNA, the CDR3 is TGTGCCAGCAGAATGGACAGGGTCAACGCTGAAGCTTTCTTT. The chain joins TRBV6-5 to TRBJ1-1; 8 bases are a match to TRBD1. CDR3 size: 14 residues. With 6 bases clipped from V and 6 bases from J, the junction kept 9 bases outside the gene matches. Germline V gene lookup returns CDR1 MNHEY and CDR2 SVGAGI.

The chain carries TRBV10-2 and TRBJ2-7, with D unclear. Germline V gene sequence: CDR1 WSHSY, CDR2 SAAADI. The CDR3 runs to 17 residues. V dropped 3 bases and J dropped 0 bases, with 18 bases sitting between them. CDR3: CASSDLFGSQPSYEQYF. CDR3 in DNA: TGCGCCAGCAGTGACCTCTTCGGCTCACAACCCTCCTACGAGCAGTACTTC.

The J gene is TRBJ1-5, the V gene TRBV6-6; D gene ambiguous. The CDR3 is made up of 13 amino acids. V was shortened by 2 bases and J by 11 bases, with 13 bases between the two germline ends. Germline V gives CDR1 MNHNY, CDR2 SVGAGI (reference sequence). This CDR3 reads CASSYGLGGAQHF. CDR3 bases: TGTGCCAGCAGTTACGGATTGGGCGGGGCCCAGCATTTT.

The chain is built from TRBV9 and TRBJ2-7, with D unclear. The CDR3 extends over 13 amino acids. The germline gives CDR1 SGDLS, CDR2 YYNGEE. V lost 0 bases and J lost 9, with 13 bases in between. Here the CDR3 reads CASSVGYSAGQYF. For the CDR3, the DNA is TGTGCCAGCAGCGTAGGTTATTCGGCAGGGCAGTACTTC.

Concerning this clone itself: Different DNA sequences within this sample yield the same CDR3. V usage is TRBV18 and J usage is TRBJ1-4; no clear D gene. The V and J ends lost 2 bases and 8 bases respectively, with 9 bases between them. There are 13 residues in the CDR3. Germline V gene lookup returns CDR1 KGHSH and CDR2 LQKENI. CDR3 sequence reads: CASSPEVGEKLFF. The CDR3 DNA follows: TGTGCCAGCTCACCAGAGGTCGGCGAAAAACTGTTTTTT. The variable domain in full, with the rest retrieved from reference TRBV18 and TRBJ1-4, is NAGVMQNPRHLVRRRGQEARLRCSPMKGHSHVYWYRQLPEEGLKFMVYLQKENIIDESGMPKERFSAEFPKEGPSILRIQQVVRGDSAAYFCASSPEVGEKLFFGSGTQLSVL.

This chain joins TRBV9 and TRBJ2-1; 10 nucleotides line up with TRBD2. Germline values: CDR1 SGDLS, CDR2 YYNGEE. The CDR3 length is 18 residues. The J segment lost 4 bases and the V segment lost 0 bases, leaving 10 bases of the junction unmatched. CDR3 amino acids: CASSVGLAGERLYNEQFF. The CDR3 nucleotides are TGTGCCAGCAGCGTAGGGCTAGCGGGAGAACGGCTTTACAATGAGCAGTTCTTC.

The chain couples TRBV10-2 to TRBJ2-7, with 7 positions matching TRBD1. J was trimmed by 4 bases and V by 5 bases; bases with no gene match: 11. The germline CDR1 and CDR2 sequences are WSHSY and SAAADI. CDR3 length: 15 amino acids. CDR3 bases: TGCGCCAGCAGTTCTCGACAGGGAAGGCTTTACGAGCAGTACTTC. Its protein product is CASSSRQGRLYEQYF.

The CDR3 region is CASSEVPRDSYGYTF. The CDR3 bases are TGTGCCAGCAGTGAAGTTCCCCGGGACAGCTATGGCTACACCTTC. The chain combines TRBV6-1 with TRBJ1-2; 7 bases are shared with TRBD1. The CDR3 sequence is 15 residues long. The junction had 6 bases not matched to a gene; V was cut back by 1 base and J by 4 bases. Germline V lookup: CDR1 MNHNS, CDR2 SASEGT.

V is TRBV30 and J is TRBJ2-1; 7 bases match TRBD1. This CDR3 is built from 12 residues. V lost 4 bases and J lost 6; bases outside the gene matches: 3. The germline V gene encodes CDR1 GTSNPN and CDR2 SVGIG (reference sequence). The CDR3: CAWTGGSNEQFF. The CDR3 nucleotides are TGTGCCTGGACAGGGGGTTCCAATGAGCAGTTCTTC. The full variable domain, in which reference TRBV30 and TRBJ2-1 provide the parts outside the CDR3, is SQTIHQWPATLVQPVGSPLSLECTVEGTSNPNLYWYRQAAGRGLQLLFYSVGIGQISSEVPQNLSASRPQDRQFILSSKKLLLSDSGFYLCAWTGGSNEQFFGPGTRLTVL.

This chain uses TRBV14 with TRBJ2-1; D is perhaps TRBD2 (5 bases). This CDR3 is 14 amino acids long. With 2 bases removed from V and 6 bases from J, the gap between germline ends came to 11 bases. Germline values: CDR1 SGHDN, CDR2 FVKESK. CDR3 DNA: TGTGCCAGCAGCCAAAATCGGGATGGCAATGAGCAGTTCTTC. This encodes CASSQNRDGNEQFF.

The V and J genes are TRBV5-1 and TRBJ2-5; possible D gene TRBD2, 6 bases. The V gene's germline CDR1 is SGHRS and CDR2 YFSETQ. The CDR3 is made up of 16 amino acids. Trimming removed 4 bases at V and 2 bases at J, with 18 bases between. The CDR3 DNA reads TGCGCCAGCAGCACCAACGCGGGGTCACTTCAAGAGACCCAGTACTTC. This encodes CASSTNAGSLQETQYF. Drawing the rest from reference TRBV5-1 and TRBJ2-5, the complete variable domain is KAGVTQTPRYLIKTRGQQVTLSCSPISGHRSVSWYQQTPGQGLQFLFEYFSETQRNKGNFPGRFSGRQFSNSRSEMNVSTLELGDSALYLCASSTNAGSLQETQYFGPGTRLLVL.

The chain is built from TRBV5-1 and TRBJ2-1, with 7 bases matching TRBD2. Germline V lookup: CDR1 SGHRS, CDR2 YFSETQ. The ends lost 4 bases at V and 9 bases at J; junction bases unmatched: 10. The CDR3 is 14 amino acids. In DNA, the CDR3 is TGCGCCAGCAGCCAGAGGACTAGTCAGGGTGAGCAGTTCTTC. It is translated as CASSQRTSQGEQFF.

This chain links TRBV25-1 with TRBJ2-4; tentatively, D is TRBD1 (6 bases). The CDR3 totals 16 residues. Looked up from germline, CDR1 is MGHDK and CDR2 is SYGVNS. The V and J ends lost 0 bases and 4 bases respectively, with 13 bases between them. The CDR3 sequence is CASSEYLSTGKNIQYF. For the CDR3, the DNA is TGTGCCAGCAGTGAATATCTCTCGACAGGAAAAAACATTCAGTACTTC.

The chain uses TRBV9 and TRBJ2-5; D may be TRBD2 (5 bases). Trimming took 1 base from V and 5 from J, leaving 9 bases between them. The CDR3 is 13 residues long. The germline CDR1 and CDR2 sequences are SGDLS and YYNGEE. CDR3 DNA: TGTGCCAGCAGCGTAACTAGTATGGAGACCCAGTACTTC. Protein: CASSVTSMETQYF.